Sequencing of this T cell receptor beta chain was carried out in a study of blood T cell repertoires in COVID-19. In the study overall: Spain, Italy and the United States supplied samples that represented acute and convalescent COVID-19. From T cells, B-cell-depleted T cells, or PBMCs came the material, which was cDNA or gDNA.

In the original analysis: Quantification of nucleated cells was approximated via reference gene primer amplification. Assay: immunoSEQ multiplex PCR; the TCRdb copy retains only in-frame clones and omits some. The DNA was the basis for D and trimming; V, J and clone size are from that table. The sample shows around 86,000 clones, roughly 84% of them seen only once. The CDR3 is made up of 15 amino acids. Trimming stripped 5 bases from V and 4 bases from J, with 17 bases between. Germline V gives CDR1 MGHDK, CDR2 SYGVNS. This receptor was taken from a woman over 75 with acute or convalescent COVID-19. The chain uses TRBV25-1 and TRBJ1-1; D is ambiguous. Material: peripheral blood. This CDR3 is CASSLPSGASTEAFF. CDR3 sequence (DNA): TGTGCCAGCAGTTTACCCTCGGGTGCTTCCACTGAAGCTTTCTTT.